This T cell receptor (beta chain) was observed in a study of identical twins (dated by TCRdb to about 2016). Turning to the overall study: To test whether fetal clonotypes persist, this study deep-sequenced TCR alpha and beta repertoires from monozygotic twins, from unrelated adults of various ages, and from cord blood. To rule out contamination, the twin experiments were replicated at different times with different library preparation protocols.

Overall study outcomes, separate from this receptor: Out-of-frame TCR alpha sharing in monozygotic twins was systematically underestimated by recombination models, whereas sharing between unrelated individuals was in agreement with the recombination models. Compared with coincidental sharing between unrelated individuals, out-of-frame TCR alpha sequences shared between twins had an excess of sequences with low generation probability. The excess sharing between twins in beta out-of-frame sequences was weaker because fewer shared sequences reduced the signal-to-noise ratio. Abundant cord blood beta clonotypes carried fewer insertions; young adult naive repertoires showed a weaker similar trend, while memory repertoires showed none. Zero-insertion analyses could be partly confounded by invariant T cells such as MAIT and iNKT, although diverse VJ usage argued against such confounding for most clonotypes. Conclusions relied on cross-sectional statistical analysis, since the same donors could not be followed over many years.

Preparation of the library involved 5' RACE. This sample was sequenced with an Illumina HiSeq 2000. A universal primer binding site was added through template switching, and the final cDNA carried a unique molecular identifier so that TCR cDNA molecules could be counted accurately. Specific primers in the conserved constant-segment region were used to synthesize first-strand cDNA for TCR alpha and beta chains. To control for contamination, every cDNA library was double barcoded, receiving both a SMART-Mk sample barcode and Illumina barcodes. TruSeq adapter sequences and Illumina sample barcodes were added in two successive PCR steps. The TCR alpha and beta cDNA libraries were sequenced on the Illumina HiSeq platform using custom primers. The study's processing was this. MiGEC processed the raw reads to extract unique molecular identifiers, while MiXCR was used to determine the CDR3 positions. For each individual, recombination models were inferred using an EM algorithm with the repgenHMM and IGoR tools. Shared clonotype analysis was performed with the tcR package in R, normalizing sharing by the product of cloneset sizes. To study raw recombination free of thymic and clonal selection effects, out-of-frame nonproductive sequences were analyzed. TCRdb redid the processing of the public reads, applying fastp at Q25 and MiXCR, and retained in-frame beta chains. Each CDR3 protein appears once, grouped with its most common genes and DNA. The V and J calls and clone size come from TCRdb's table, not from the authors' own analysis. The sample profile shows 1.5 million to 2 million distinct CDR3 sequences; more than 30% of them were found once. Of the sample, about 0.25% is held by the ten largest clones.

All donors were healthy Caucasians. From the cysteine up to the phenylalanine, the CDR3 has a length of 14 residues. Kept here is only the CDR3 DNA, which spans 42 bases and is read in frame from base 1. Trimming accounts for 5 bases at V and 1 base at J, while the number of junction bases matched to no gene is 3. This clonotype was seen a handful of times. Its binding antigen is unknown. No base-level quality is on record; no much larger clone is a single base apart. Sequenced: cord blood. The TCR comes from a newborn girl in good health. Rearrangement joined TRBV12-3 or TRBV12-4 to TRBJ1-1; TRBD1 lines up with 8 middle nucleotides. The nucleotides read TGTGCCAGCAGTCGGACAGGGAGGAACACTGAAGCTTTCTTT. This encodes CASSRTGRNTEAFF.